This T cell receptor (beta chain) was sequenced during a study of human T cells and chemical hapten exposure. Study in general: Small pooled library volume differences mainly caused per-sample TCR yield variation.

The CDR3 is made up of 14 amino acids. Trimming shortened V by 7 bases and J by 0 bases, and 16 bases separated the two germline ends. Germline V gene data show CDR1 as DFQATT and CDR2 as SNEGSKA (reference sequence). As for time point: patch test 1, 2 weeks after DPC sensitization. Specified treatment: therapeutic diphenylcyclopropenone sensitization with weekly scalp DPC. Study conclusions and caveats: DPC sensitization left the count of TCRs above 1 in 1000 unchanged. Donors were affected by alopecia, so their immune reaction might vary from that of healthy individuals.

About this clonotype: Its matching antigen is unknown.

TCRdb reanalysed the RACE reads using MiXCR and keeps one entry per CDR3 protein. The table lists approximately 74,000 distinct CDR3 sequences, 32% of them singletons. The TCR was taken from a man aged 35 to 55 with alopecia areata. Some clones in this sample may be carry-over from other donors' samples. The material sequenced was whole blood, taken in connection with sensitization to the hapten diphenylcyclopropenone (DPC). The rearrangement uses TRBV20-1 and TRBJ2-7; D is unresolved. In DNA, the CDR3 is TGCAGTGTTTACGACCACAGTAACTCCTACGAGCAGTACTTC. This encodes CSVYDHSNSYEQYF.